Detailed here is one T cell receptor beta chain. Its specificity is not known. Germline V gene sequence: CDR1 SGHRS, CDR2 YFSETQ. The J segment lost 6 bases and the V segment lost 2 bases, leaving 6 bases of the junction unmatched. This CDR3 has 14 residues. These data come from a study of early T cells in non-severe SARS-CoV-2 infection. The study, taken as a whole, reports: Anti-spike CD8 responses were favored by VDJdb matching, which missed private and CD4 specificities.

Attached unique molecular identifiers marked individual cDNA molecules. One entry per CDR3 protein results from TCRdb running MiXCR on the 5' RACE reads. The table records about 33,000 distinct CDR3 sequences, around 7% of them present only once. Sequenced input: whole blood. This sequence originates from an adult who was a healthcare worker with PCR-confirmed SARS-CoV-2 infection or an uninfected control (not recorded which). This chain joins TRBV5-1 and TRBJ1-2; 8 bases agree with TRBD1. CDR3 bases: TGCGCCAGCAGCTTTGGCAGGGGGCTGGATGGCTACACCTTC. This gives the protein CASSFGRGLDGYTF.